This T cell receptor beta chain was recovered during a study of blood T cell repertoires in COVID-19. Study-level information: PBMCs, B-cell-depleted T cells, or T cells were the source of the cDNA or gDNA that made up the material.

The repertoire was sequenced with immunoSEQ multiplex PCR; TCRdb's copy has only in-frame clones and lacks some. In the table there are around 430,000 clones, approximately 88% of which are singletons. This clone was recorded only once. Patients in Seattle were enrolled during active infection, then followed longitudinally. This CDR3 is 14 amino acids long. Germline V gene sequence: CDR1 SGHVS, CDR2 FQNEAQ. The V and J ends lost 5 bases and 6 bases respectively, with 14 bases between them. The TCR comes from a woman in her forties or fifties with COVID-19, enrolled during active disease. The specimen was peripheral blood. The J gene is TRBJ1-5, the V gene TRBV7-8, with D unresolved. CDR3 in amino acids: CASSREIQSQPQHF. The CDR3 bases are TGTGCCAGCAGCCGGGAGATTCAGAGTCAGCCCCAGCATTTT.